These 24 T cell receptor beta chains were all obtained from the same sample, sequenced in a study of blood T cell repertoires in COVID-19. The data were produced by immunoSEQ multiplex PCR, yet TCRdb's version contains in-frame clones alone and is incomplete. The sample contains roughly 39,000 clones, over 85% of which appear only once. Material: peripheral blood. The receptors stem from a human donor with active COVID-19. The donor label of this sample is uncertain.

The chain carries TRBV7-6 and TRBJ2-4, with 8 bases matching TRBD2. The germline gives CDR1 SGHVS, CDR2 FNYEAQ. The CDR3 covers 17 residues. J was trimmed by 1 base and V by 1 base; bases with no gene match: 6. The CDR3 region has the DNA TGTGCCAGCAGCTTAGGAGGTAGCGGGACCGCCAAAAACATTCAGTACTTC. Protein product: CASSLGGSGTAKNIQYF.

The chain couples TRBV7-2 to TRBJ2-3, with 7 bases identical to TRBD1. After removal of 5 bases from V and 2 bases from J, the junction contained 7 bases not matched to a gene. The V gene's germline CDR1 is SGHTA and CDR2 FQGNSA. CDR3 size: 15 residues. CDR3 amino acids: CASSPPGQITDTQYF. In DNA, the CDR3 is TGTGCCAGCAGCCCACCGGGACAGATCACAGATACGCAGTATTTT.

The chain has TRBV6-4 and TRBJ2-3, with 8 bases lining up with TRBD2. There are 15 residues in the CDR3. The junction had 8 bases not matched to a gene; V was cut back by 4 bases and J by 5 bases. Germline V gene lookup returns CDR1 MRHNA and CDR2 SNTAGT. The CDR3 bases are TGTGCCAGCAGTGTGTACGGGAGGGCTGTAGATACGCAGTATTTT. Amino acids: CASSVYGRAVDTQYF.

This chain uses TRBV16 with TRBJ1-5; 8 nucleotides line up with TRBD1. This CDR3 spans 17 amino acids. After removal of 4 bases from V and 4 bases from J, the junction contained 12 bases not matched to a gene. Germline CDR1 KGHSY, CDR2 FQNENV. The CDR3 bases are TGTGCCAGCAGCCCGCACGCCGGACAGGGTAAAAATCAGCCCCAGCATTTT. As protein: CASSPHAGQGKNQPQHF.

Points on this clone: Other nucleotide sequences from this sample produce the same CDR3. This chain uses TRBV7-9 with TRBJ2-2; D unresolved. The CDR3 sequence is 15 residues long. CDR1 is SEHNR, CDR2 FQNEAQ, per germline (reference sequence). Trimming stripped 1 base from V and 1 base from J, with 7 bases between. The CDR3 DNA reads as TGTGCCAGCAGCTTAGGACAACTGAACACCGGGGAGCTGTTTTTT. Residues: CASSLGQLNTGELFF.

The rearrangement links TRBV6-5 to TRBJ2-7; TRBD1 matches 7 bases. CDR3 length: 13 amino acids. The J segment lost 3 bases and the V segment lost 6 bases, leaving 5 bases of the junction unmatched. The V gene's germline CDR1 is MNHEY and CDR2 SVGAGI. As DNA, the CDR3 is TGTGCCAGCAGCCTAAGACAGGGCTACGAGCAGTACTTC. Translation: CASSLRQGYEQYF.

CDR3 coding DNA: TGTGCCAGCAGCGCACTAGCGGTGAGCACAGATACGCAGTATTTT. Protein: CASSALAVSTDTQYF. V gene TRBV7-8 combines with J gene TRBJ2-3; 8 nucleotides align to TRBD2. The V segment lost 5 bases and the J segment 0 bases; nucleotides outside the gene matches: 4. CDR3 length: 15 residues. The germline V gene has CDR1 SGHVS and CDR2 FQNEAQ. Based on the CDR3 plus reference TRBV7-8 and TRBJ2-3, the full variable domain is GAGVSQSPRYKVAKRGQDVALRCDPISGHVSLFWYQQALGQGPEFLTYFQNEAQLDKSGLPSDRFFAERPEGSVSTLKIQRTQQEDSAVYLCASSALAVSTDTQYFGPGTRLTVL.

The rearrangement links TRBV5-1 to TRBJ2-5; D ambiguous. CDR3 length: 14 amino acids. V was pared by 5 bases and J by 1 base, with 12 bases between. CDR1 is SGHRS and CDR2 is YFSETQ in the germline V gene. For the CDR3, the DNA is TGCGCCAGCAGTGTGCCGGGTTCCCAAGAGACCCAGTACTTC. Its translation: CASSVPGSQETQYF.

This sequence joins TRBV27 and TRBJ2-5; 7 bases are shared with TRBD1. With V trimmed by 3 bases and J by 5 bases, 9 bases remained unmatched. CDR3 length: 15 residues. Per the germline V gene, CDR1 is MNHEY and CDR2 is SMNVEV (reference sequence). CDR3 loop: CASSFGRQGRETQYF. As DNA, the CDR3 is TGTGCCAGCAGTTTTGGGAGACAGGGCCGGGAGACCCAGTACTTC.

The CDR3: CASSLGAVAGELFF. DNA of the CDR3: TGTGCCAGCAGCCTAGGGGCGGTCGCCGGGGAGCTGTTTTTT. The chain combines TRBV25-1 with TRBJ2-2, with D perhaps matching TRBD1 (5 bases). The CDR3 consists of 14 residues. Germline assignment: CDR1 MGHDK and CDR2 SYGVNS. Trimming cost V 6 bases and J 6 bases, with 14 bases left between them.

The CDR3 sequence is CASSDSASRGGLNEQFF. CDR3 coding DNA: TGTGCCAGCAGTGATTCGGCGTCGCGGGGGGGCCTTAATGAGCAGTTCTTC. The chain uses TRBV2 and TRBJ2-1; 9 bases match TRBD2. V trimming: 3 bases; J trimming: 7 bases; junction bases outside the gene matches: 13. Germline V lookup: CDR1 SNHLY, CDR2 FYNNEI. The CDR3 contains 17 residues.

The CDR3 DNA sequence: TGTGCCAGCTTAAAGACAGGGGAAGGAGGTCAGTACTTC. Amino acids: CASLKTGEGGQYF. V usage is TRBV7-9 and J usage is TRBJ2-7; 8 bases map to TRBD1. From germline, CDR1 is SEHNR and CDR2 FQNEAQ (reference sequence). The J segment lost 10 bases and the V segment lost 8 bases, leaving 13 bases of the junction unmatched. The CDR3 runs 13 residues. The full variable domain, its missing parts supplied by reference TRBV7-9 and TRBJ2-7, is DTGVSQNPRHKITKRGQNVTFRCDPISEHNRLYWYRQTLGQGPEFLTYFQNEAQLEKSRLLSDRFSAERPKGSFSTLEIQRTEQGDSAMYLCASLKTGEGGQYFGPGTRLTVT.

The chain couples TRBV19 to TRBJ2-3; the match to TRBD2 covers 14 bases. V shed 5 bases and J 5 bases; nucleotides not matched to a gene: 3. This CDR3 comprises 15 residues. From germline, CDR1 is LNHDA and CDR2 SQIVND (reference sequence). In nucleotides, the CDR3 is TGTGCCAGTAGTTCGGGACTAGCGGGAGTAGATACGCAGTATTTT. Translated, it gives CASSSGLAGVDTQYF.

This chain connects TRBV29-1 to TRBJ2-3; 11 bases line up with TRBD1. This CDR3 has 15 amino acids. After removal of 1 base from V and 1 base from J, the junction contained 1 base not matched to a gene. Germline CDR1 and CDR2: SQVTM and ANQGSEA. CDR3 sequence (DNA): TGCAGCGTTGAAGGGGACAGGGGGGGCACAGATACGCAGTATTTT. Its translation: CSVEGDRGGTDTQYF.

The genes are TRBV7-9 and TRBJ2-7; 7 bases are shared with TRBD1. Germline trimming cut 3 bases from V and 2 bases from J; bases unmatched to any gene: 4. The germline gives CDR1 SEHNR, CDR2 FQNEAQ (reference sequence). The CDR3 runs to 14 residues. CDR3 in amino acids: CASSFAGGPYEQYF. As DNA, the CDR3 is TGTGCCAGCAGCTTCGCAGGGGGACCCTACGAGCAGTACTTC. Complete variable domain (other parts from reference TRBV7-9 and TRBJ2-7): DTGVSQNPRHKITKRGQNVTFRCDPISEHNRLYWYRQTLGQGPEFLTYFQNEAQLEKSRLLSDRFSAERPKGSFSTLEIQRTEQGDSAMYLCASSFAGGPYEQYFGPGTRLTVT.

The V gene is TRBV6-6, the J gene TRBJ1-1; maybe TRBD1 (5 bases). V lost 2 bases, J lost 8 bases, and 18 bases lay in between. The V gene's germline CDR1 is MNHNY and CDR2 SVGAGI (reference sequence). CDR3 size: 15 residues. The CDR3, as DNA: TGTGCCAGCAGTTACGGGGACCGCGGGGCAAGCGAAGCTTTCTTT. Residues: CASSYGDRGASEAFF.

The chain has TRBV5-1 and TRBJ2-6; D uncertain. V was clipped by 2 bases and J by 0 bases, with 6 bases between them. CDR1 SGHRS and CDR2 YFSETQ come from the germline V gene. There are 15 residues in the CDR3. The CDR3 DNA reads as TGCGCCAGCAGCTTACATCCCTCTGGGGCCAACGTCCTGACTTTC. As protein: CASSLHPSGANVLTF.

The chain uses TRBV5-1 and TRBJ2-1; perhaps TRBD2 as D (6 bases). With 4 bases removed from V and 0 bases from J, the gap between germline ends came to 11 bases. Germline assignment: CDR1 SGHRS and CDR2 YFSETQ. This CDR3 spans 15 amino acids. CDR3 sequence reads: CASSPTGGSYNEQFF. The DNA of the CDR3 is TGCGCCAGCAGCCCCACCGGGGGCTCCTACAATGAGCAGTTCTTC.

V and J are TRBV11-2 and TRBJ1-5; 10 bases map to TRBD1. V shed 4 bases and J 5 bases; nucleotides not matched to a gene: 5. Per the germline V gene, CDR1 is SGHAT and CDR2 is FQNNGV. CDR3 length: 15 residues. This chain's CDR3 is CASSSTGTGDQPQHF. The DNA of the CDR3 is TGTGCCAGCAGCTCAACCGGGACAGGGGATCAGCCCCAGCATTTT.

The chain joins TRBV2 to TRBJ2-7; tentative D call: TRBD2 (6 bases). The V gene lost 5 bases and the J gene lost 4 bases, with 21 bases spanning the gap. The CDR3 consists of 16 residues. The V gene's germline CDR1 is SNHLY and CDR2 FYNNEI. CDR3 in DNA: TGTGCCAGCAGTCCCTTTCCAGGGCGGGACGGATACGAGCAGTACTTC. Its protein is CASSPFPGRDGYEQYF.

The chain uses TRBV14 and TRBJ1-2; 7 bases are shared with TRBD1. The CDR3 has 14 residues. V shed 1 base and J 4 bases; nucleotides not matched to a gene: 3. Germline-derived CDR1 and CDR2 are SGHDN and FVKESK. CDR3 bases: TGTGCCAGCAGCCAAGGGAGGGGGCCCTATGGCTACACCTTC. This translates into CASSQGRGPYGYTF.

The chain uses TRBV5-6 and TRBJ2-7; D is uncertain. This CDR3 is built from 16 residues. With 2 bases removed from V and 2 bases from J, the gap between germline ends came to 17 bases. Germline V gene lookup returns CDR1 SGHDT and CDR2 YYEEEE. The CDR3 is CASSFSVRYRPYEQYF. The CDR3 nucleotides are TGTGCCAGCAGCTTCAGTGTCAGGTATAGACCCTACGAGCAGTACTTC.

The chain employs TRBV5-1 and TRBJ1-1, with 9 nucleotides matching TRBD1. Germline V gene lookup returns CDR1 SGHRS and CDR2 YFSETQ. Trimming removed 0 bases from V and 1 base from J; junction bases left unmatched: 1. The CDR3 loop spans 15 amino acids. The CDR3 loop reads CASSLEGQGNTEAFF. The CDR3 DNA sequence: TGCGCCAGCAGCTTGGAGGGACAGGGGAACACTGAAGCTTTCTTT.

The chain links TRBV6-2 or TRBV6-3 to TRBJ2-1; 9 nucleotides match TRBD2. This CDR3 contains 17 residues. From germline, CDR1 is MNHEY and CDR2 SVGEGT. The trim removed 4 bases at V and 3 bases at J, leaving 10 bases unmatched. The DNA for the CDR3 is TGTGCCAGCAGTTCGGGACGGCTAGCGGGAATCTACAATGAGCAGTTCTTC. Translation gives CASSSGRLAGIYNEQFF.